This T cell receptor (beta chain) was recorded in a study of metastatic and nonmetastatic thyroid tumors. The wider study: Comparison of repertoires was carried out across blood and tumor or nodule tissue from malignant and benign thyroid patients.

Findings and limits, study-wide: Reports indicated that malignant thyroid tumors showed significantly higher TCR beta diversity than benign nodules did, in blood and tumor.

Authors' analysis steps: To classify distant metastasis in papillary thyroid cancer, a model was built from CDR3 differences across clinicopathological groups. TCRdb used MiXCR to call clones anew from the PCR reads. V and J calls and clone size were set by TCRdb, not the authors. Of tens of thousands of clones listed, about 24% were seen once; the top ten hold 13% to 15%. Each patient went into thyroid surgery without having received any treatment. This clone was recorded at least ten times. Its antigen is not known. The germline V and J ends were trimmed by 2 bases and 4 bases, with 23 bases remaining between them. This CDR3 is 18 amino acids long. Germline CDR1 and CDR2: SGHNT and YENEEA.

The chain recombines TRBV11-3 with TRBJ1-2, with D perhaps TRBD1 (5 bases). Material for sequencing was tumor tissue. The TCR was taken from a female donor with papillary thyroid cancer or a benign thyroid nodule (not recorded which). Some clones in this sample may be carry-over from other donors' samples. This CDR3 reads CASSLIPTASGQGYGYTF. DNA of the CDR3: TGTGCCAGCAGCTTAATTCCCACGGCTTCAGGGCAGGGCTATGGCTACACCTTC.